The 12 T cell receptor beta chains listed next were all sequenced from one sample in a study of T cells in Graves' hyperthyroidism and ophthalmopathy (dated by TCRdb to the late 2010s). Libraries were made using multiplex PCR. The run used an Illumina HiSeq 2000. Amplification of TCR beta CDR3 regions was carried out from RNA transcripts. A first-round RT-PCR of the TCR CDR3 used the HTBI primer set with the Qiagen OneStep RT-PCR kit. The raw public data were reprocessed by TCRdb itself: fastp quality trimming at Q25, MiXCR clonotype calling, in-frame beta chains only. A single entry per CDR3 protein holds the most common genes and DNA from its merged rows. Recorded for this sample are roughly 400,000 distinct CDR3 sequences; more than 15% of them occurred a single time. The top ten hold roughly 25% of the sample. The material sequenced was blood. These receptors all stem from a woman aged 18-29 years with Graves' hyperthyroidism that later progressed to Graves' ophthalmopathy.

This chain joins TRBV19 and TRBJ2-1; D not resolved. The V and J ends lost 3 bases and 8 bases respectively, with 14 bases between them. From germline, CDR1 is LNHDA and CDR2 SQIVND (reference sequence). The CDR3 runs to 14 residues. This CDR3 reads CASSIGSATHEQFF. Written as DNA, the CDR3 is TGTGCCAGTAGTATCGGGTCTGCCACACATGAGCAGTTCTTC.

Worth noting for this clonotype: A much larger clone is a single base away; this may be a read error. The gene calls are TRBV6-2 or TRBV6-3 and TRBJ2-3; maybe TRBD2 (5 bases). V was clipped by 5 bases and J by 2 bases, with 5 bases between them. The CDR3 loop spans 12 amino acids. Germline V gene lookup returns CDR1 MNHEY and CDR2 SVGEGT. CDR3 loop: CASSDYTDTQYF. As DNA, the CDR3 is TGTGCCAGCAGTGACTACACAGATACGCAGTATTTT.

This clonotype has at least ten counts. The rearrangement uses TRBV20-1 and TRBJ1-1; a possible D gene is TRBD1 (5 bases). Deletions cut 6 bases from V and 1 base from J, with 12 bases between. CDR3 length: 13 residues. Germline-derived CDR1 and CDR2 are DFQATT and SNEGSKA (reference sequence). Here the CDR3 reads CSAPRDPNTEAFF. CDR3 bases: TGCAGTGCCCCGAGGGACCCGAACACTGAAGCTTTCTTT.

This clonotype was detected a few times. The chain is built from TRBV4-2 and TRBJ2-1, with TRBD1 identical over 7 bases. V was pared by 1 base and J by 6 bases, with 12 bases of the junction left unmatched. CDR1 LGHNA and CDR2 YNFKEQ come from the germline V gene. This CDR3 has 17 residues. CDR3 protein: CASSQAVQGGWGNEQFF. The CDR3 DNA follows: TGTGCCAGCAGCCAAGCGGTGCAAGGGGGCTGGGGCAATGAGCAGTTCTTC.

This clonotype was recorded many times. The chain joins TRBV6-1 to TRBJ2-3; D is unresolved. The CDR3 is made up of 14 amino acids. The V end lost 2 bases, the J end lost 8 bases, and 14 bases lay between the germline ends. Germline V CDR1 and CDR2: MNHNS, SASEGT. The CDR3 region is CASSELVPAVTQYF. The CDR3 DNA reads as TGTGCCAGCAGTGAACTCGTTCCGGCTGTTACGCAGTATTTT.

The genes are TRBV7-2 and TRBJ2-1; D is possibly TRBD1 (5 bases). Trimming cost V 8 bases and J 7 bases, with 15 bases left between them. CDR3 length equals 13 residues. Germline values: CDR1 SGHTA, CDR2 FQGNSA. This CDR3 is CTSDRGDINEQFF. In DNA form, the CDR3 reads TGTACCAGCGATAGGGGCGATATAAATGAGCAGTTCTTC. Based on the CDR3 plus reference TRBV7-2 and TRBJ2-1, the full variable domain is GAGVSQSPSNKVTEKGKDVELRCDPISGHTALYWYRQSLGQGLEFLIYFQGNSAPDKSGLPSDRFSAERTGGSVSTLTIQRTQQEDSAVYLCTSDRGDINEQFFGPGTRLTVL.

This clonotype was counted at least ten times. The CDR3 reads CASSLTGGGTDTQYF. The CDR3 coding sequence is TGTGCCAGCAGTTTGACGGGAGGGGGCACAGATACGCAGTATTTT. V and J are TRBV28 and TRBJ2-3; 8 nucleotides align to TRBD2. The CDR3 is 15 residues long. The junction had 3 bases not matched to a gene; V was cut back by 3 bases and J by 1 base. Germline CDR1 and CDR2: MDHEN and SYDVKM.

The table lists this clonotype with many counts. The rearrangement uses TRBV9 and TRBJ1-6, with unresolved D. Germline CDR1 SGDLS, CDR2 YYNGEE. This CDR3 comprises 20 residues. V was trimmed by 0 bases and J by 7 bases, leaving 26 bases between them. CDR3 nucleotide sequence: TGTGCCAGCAGCGTAGTTCTTCGAGAGCCTGGACGGAGCAAAAATTCACCCCTCCACTTT. Protein product: CASSVVLREPGRSKNSPLHF.

Many counts were recorded for this clonotype. This rearrangement joins TRBV3-1 to TRBJ1-1; unclear D gene. This CDR3 has 14 amino acids. V gave up 1 base and J gave up 1 base, with 7 bases separating them. Germline V gives CDR1 LGHDT, CDR2 YNNKEL (reference sequence). The chain's CDR3 is CASSQGRRNTEAFF. The CDR3 DNA reads as TGTGCCAGCAGCCAAGGTCGCCGGAACACTGAAGCTTTCTTT.

Many counts were recorded for this clonotype. The chain has TRBV7-6 and TRBJ1-1, with D perhaps TRBD1 (6 bases). Trimming took off 4 bases at V and 2 bases at J, with 11 bases between the two ends. This CDR3 is 14 amino acids long. The germline CDR1 and CDR2 sequences are SGHVS and FNYEAQ. The CDR3 DNA follows: TGTGCCAGCAGCTCAGCGACAGGAAACACTGAAGCTTTCTTT. Protein product: CASSSATGNTEAFF. The full variable domain, with the rest looked up from reference TRBV7-6 and TRBJ1-1, is GAGVSQSPRYKVTKRGQDVALRCDPISGHVSLYWYRQALGQGPEFLTYFNYEAQQDKSGLPNDRFSAERPEGSISTLTIQRTEQRDSAMYRCASSSATGNTEAFFGQGTRLTVV.

The chain carries TRBV6-1 and TRBJ1-5; tentatively, D is TRBD1 (5 bases). This CDR3 region has 12 residues. CDR1 MNHNS and CDR2 SASEGT come from the germline V gene. V gave up 2 bases and J gave up 11 bases, with 10 bases separating them. CDR3 loop: CASSEQGRSQHF. The CDR3 DNA reads as TGTGCCAGCAGTGAACAGGGTCGGTCCCAGCATTTT.

This clonotype was observed a few times. The chain employs TRBV6-1 and TRBJ1-1; D is possibly TRBD1 (5 bases). This CDR3 contains 15 residues. V lost 4 bases, J lost 0 bases, and 12 bases lay in between. Germline V gene sequence: CDR1 MNHNS, CDR2 SASEGT. The CDR3 nucleotides read TGTGCCAGCAGTGGCCCGGGACGCTTGAACACTGAAGCTTTCTTT. Encoded protein: CASSGPGRLNTEAFF.